Below, 32 T cell receptor beta chains from the same sample are listed, as sequenced in a study of cytomegalovirus exposure and HLA in healthy donors. The study ran its PCR with 60 Vbeta and 13 Jbeta primers. Sequencing was performed with immunoSEQ multiplex PCR; in TCRdb, only in-frame clones are kept and a portion is missing. The sample table sets out around 210,000 clones. Sequenced material: PBMCs. These receptors were collected from a girl between 2 and 10 years old in good health and CMV-seropositive.

The chain has TRBV19 and TRBJ2-5, with D possibly matching TRBD1 (6 bases). CDR3 length equals 14 residues. Germline loops: CDR1 LNHDA, CDR2 SQIVND (reference sequence). Trimming removed 4 bases from V and 0 bases from J, with 9 bases in between. CDR3 bases: TGTGCCAGTAGTACCGGGACAAACCAAGAGACCCAGTACTTC. This gives the protein CASSTGTNQETQYF.

As DNA, the CDR3 is TGTGCCAGCAGTGAAGGACAGTTTGGGCAAGAGACCCAGTACTTC. Translated, it gives CASSEGQFGQETQYF. This rearrangement joins TRBV11-2 to TRBJ2-5; maybe TRBD1 (6 bases). The V gene lost 6 bases and the J gene lost 2 bases, with 16 bases spanning the gap. This CDR3 has 15 amino acids. Germline lookup yields CDR1 SGHAT and CDR2 FQNNGV.

The V gene is TRBV6-6, the J gene TRBJ2-1, with D possibly TRBD2 on 5 matching bases. Trimming shortened V by 8 bases and J by 6 bases, and 17 bases separated the two germline ends. The CDR3 runs to 14 residues. Germline CDR1 MNHNY, CDR2 SVGAGI (reference sequence). In DNA, the CDR3 is TGTGCCAGCGAGGGCGACTACCTCGCCAATGAGCAGTTCTTC. This encodes CASEGDYLANEQFF.

This sequence joins TRBV9 and TRBJ2-7, with a weak D call TRBD1 (6 bases). V was trimmed by 2 bases and J by 2 bases, leaving 11 bases between them. CDR1 SGDLS and CDR2 YYNGEE come from the germline V gene. The CDR3 is made up of 14 amino acids. CDR3 amino acids: CASSVLDSAYEQYF. CDR3 DNA sequence: TGTGCCAGCAGCGTTTTGGACAGTGCCTACGAGCAGTACTTC. The whole variable domain, remainder taken from reference TRBV9 and TRBJ2-7, is DSGVTQTPKHLITATGQRVTLRCSPRSGDLSVYWYQQSLDQGLQFLIQYYNGEERAKGNILERFSAQQFPDLHSELNLSSLELGDSALYFCASSVLDSAYEQYFGPGTRLTVT.

The V gene is TRBV27, the J gene TRBJ2-7, with D possibly matching TRBD2 (6 bases). Germline CDR1 reads MNHEY; CDR2 reads SMNVEV (reference sequence). V lost 3 bases, J lost 3 bases, and 15 bases lay in between. This CDR3 contains 15 residues. The CDR3 region has the DNA TGTGCCAGCAGTTTCACCACGGGCGGGAACTACGAGCAGTACTTC. Its protein is CASSFTTGGNYEQYF.

The chain recombines TRBV19 with TRBJ1-2, with 7 bases fitting TRBD1. Per germline, CDR1 LNHDA and CDR2 SQIVND (reference sequence). This CDR3 has 14 amino acids. With V trimmed by 4 bases and J by 2 bases, 4 bases remained unmatched. CDR3 in DNA: TGTGCCAGTAGTACCGTGGGACAGAACTATGGCTACACCTTC. This codes for CASSTVGQNYGYTF. Full variable domain (missing parts from reference TRBV19 and TRBJ1-2): DGGITQSPKYLFRKEGQNVTLSCEQNLNHDAMYWYRQDPGQGLRLIYYSQIVNDFQKGDIAEGYSVSREKKESFPLTVTSAQKNPTAFYLCASSTVGQNYGYTFGSGTRLTVV.

The J gene is TRBJ2-7, the V gene TRBV6-1; D is perhaps TRBD2 (6 bases). The CDR3 is made up of 15 amino acids. The germline gives CDR1 MNHNS, CDR2 SASEGT. Trimming pared 2 bases from V and 7 bases from J, leaving 18 bases between. The CDR3 DNA is TGTGCCAGCAGTGAACTGCAGGGACTCTTCGGGGAGCAGTACTTC. Amino acids: CASSELQGLFGEQYF.

The chain has TRBV6-1 and TRBJ2-4; D is perhaps TRBD2 (5 bases). V lost 2 bases to trimming and J lost 0 bases, with 20 bases between them. The germline V gene encodes CDR1 MNHNS and CDR2 SASEGT. The CDR3 spans 19 residues. The CDR3 DNA is TGTGCCAGCAGTGAAAGGACTTCTTTCCCCGTAATAGCCAAAAACATTCAGTACTTC. Protein: CASSERTSFPVIAKNIQYF.

The rearrangement joins TRBV7-3 to TRBJ2-7; D might be TRBD2 (5 bases). V was cut by 5 bases and J by 3 bases, with 17 bases left in between. The CDR3 consists of 15 residues. In germline, CDR1 is SGHTA, CDR2 FQGTGA. The DNA of the CDR3 is TGTGCCAGCAGCCTCGGAGATGAGGGCAGCTACGAGCAGTACTTC. Amino acids: CASSLGDEGSYEQYF.

V gene TRBV7-2 combines with J gene TRBJ2-1, with 9 bases aligning to TRBD2. Germline V CDR1 and CDR2: SGHTA, FQGNSA. The CDR3 extends over 15 amino acids. J was trimmed by 2 bases and V by 5 bases; bases with no gene match: 4. The CDR3, as DNA: TGTGCCAGCAGCCCTAGCGGGGAACCCTACAATGAGCAGTTCTTC. Protein: CASSPSGEPYNEQFF.

The rearrangement joins TRBV13 to TRBJ2-7; possible D gene TRBD2, 6 bases. V was cut by 4 bases and J by 7 bases, with 23 bases left in between. Germline V gives CDR1 PRHDT, CDR2 FYEKMQ (reference sequence). The CDR3 runs 16 residues. CDR3 residues: CASSWALWRGNGEQYF. The CDR3 DNA follows: TGTGCCAGCAGCTGGGCGCTCTGGCGGGGAAACGGTGAGCAGTACTTC.

The chain combines TRBV7-2 with TRBJ1-6; TRBD1 matches 7 bases. Looked up from germline, CDR1 is SGHTA and CDR2 is FQGNSA. The CDR3 is 17 amino acids. After removal of 2 bases from V and 8 bases from J, the junction contained 12 bases not matched to a gene. This chain's CDR3 is CASSLIFFGTADSPLHF. In DNA, the CDR3 is TGTGCCAGCAGCTTAATTTTTTTTGGGACAGCCGATTCACCCCTCCACTTT.

The CDR3 sequence is CASSFDDSGTSSYNEQFF. The CDR3 region has the DNA TGCGCCAGCAGCTTTGATGATAGCGGGACCAGCTCCTACAATGAGCAGTTCTTC. The rearrangement joins TRBV5-1 to TRBJ2-1; 8 nucleotides align to TRBD2. Germline values: CDR1 SGHRS, CDR2 YFSETQ. After removal of 2 bases from V and 0 bases from J, the junction contained 10 bases not matched to a gene. The CDR3 is made up of 18 amino acids. The full variable domain, completed using reference TRBV5-1 and TRBJ2-1, is KAGVTQTPRYLIKTRGQQVTLSCSPISGHRSVSWYQQTPGQGLQFLFEYFSETQRNKGNFPGRFSGRQFSNSRSEMNVSTLELGDSALYLCASSFDDSGTSSYNEQFFGPGTRLTVL.

V and J are TRBV19 and TRBJ2-2; TRBD2 matches 7 bases. The CDR3 sequence is 16 residues long. The V gene end was trimmed by 2 bases and the J gene end by 4 bases; junction bases not matched to a gene: 7. The germline gives CDR1 LNHDA, CDR2 SQIVND (reference sequence). As DNA, the CDR3 is TGTGCCAGTAGTATAATGGCGGGAGAGAGCACCGGGGAGCTGTTTTTT. This encodes CASSIMAGESTGELFF.

The rearrangement joins TRBV2 to TRBJ2-1, with TRBD2 matching over 9 bases. Looked up from germline, CDR1 is SNHLY and CDR2 is FYNNEI. The ends lost 6 bases at V and 6 bases at J; junction bases unmatched: 12. The CDR3 runs to 16 residues. The CDR3 sequence: CASSQIHASGANEQFF. CDR3 DNA sequence: TGTGCCAGCAGCCAAATCCATGCTAGCGGGGCCAATGAGCAGTTCTTC.

V and J are TRBV2 and TRBJ1-5; 11 positions agree with TRBD1. The length of the CDR3 is 15 residues. Trimming took 7 bases from V and 7 from J; bases not matched to a gene: 9. Germline lookup yields CDR1 SNHLY and CDR2 FYNNEI. For the CDR3, the DNA is TGTGCCAGCAAAAATCGGGACAGGGGGTCGCAGCCCCAGCATTTT. Translation gives CASKNRDRGSQPQHF.

This rearrangement joins TRBV5-6 to TRBJ2-7; D is ambiguous. This CDR3 is built from 14 residues. Looked up from germline, CDR1 is SGHDT and CDR2 is YYEEEE. The ends were cut back, 1 base at V and 4 bases at J, with 12 bases in the middle. CDR3 residues: CASSLWNRGYEQYF. CDR3 DNA: TGTGCCAGCAGCTTGTGGAATCGAGGTTACGAGCAGTACTTC.

The gene calls are TRBV7-3 and TRBJ2-6, with 7 nucleotides matching TRBD1. Germline loops: CDR1 SGHTA, CDR2 FQGTGA. The CDR3 covers 15 residues. Trimming took 5 bases from V and 2 from J; bases not matched to a gene: 3. The CDR3: CASSETGPGANVLTF. CDR3 sequence (DNA): TGTGCCAGCAGCGAGACAGGGCCTGGGGCCAACGTCCTGACTTTC.

The chain has TRBV5-4 and TRBJ1-2; 9 bases match TRBD1. This CDR3 contains 14 residues. The germline CDR1 and CDR2 sequences are SGHNT and YYREEE (reference sequence). After removal of 1 base from V and 8 bases from J, the junction contained 6 bases not matched to a gene. The CDR3 sequence is CASSLQGTGWGYTF. CDR3 nucleotides: TGTGCCAGCAGCTTGCAGGGGACAGGGTGGGGCTACACCTTC.

V gene TRBV23-1 combines with J gene TRBJ1-1, with D hard to call. TRBV23-1 has ORF status, its function being uncertain. Trimming removed 2 bases at V and 0 bases at J, with 7 bases between. This CDR3 is built from 14 residues. In nucleotides, the CDR3 is TGCGCCAGCAGTCAAATATCCGTGAACACTGAAGCTTTCTTT. Translating it yields CASSQISVNTEAFF.

The chain couples TRBV28 to TRBJ1-5; TRBD1 matches at 7 bases. Trimming took 2 bases from V and 2 from J; bases not matched to a gene: 0. This CDR3 is built from 14 residues. CDR1 is MDHEN and CDR2 is SYDVKM in the germline V gene. The CDR3 loop is CASSLGQGNQPQHF. The DNA for the CDR3 is TGTGCCAGCAGTTTAGGACAGGGCAATCAGCCCCAGCATTTT.

Written as DNA, the CDR3 is TGCAGCGTTGGGGGACAGGGGAACACTGAAGCTTTCTTT. Translation: CSVGGQGNTEAFF. This rearrangement joins TRBV29-1 to TRBJ1-1; TRBD1 matches at 9 bases. CDR3 length: 13 residues. The V and J ends lost 4 bases and 1 base, in that order; junction bases with no gene match: 1. Germline lookup yields CDR1 SQVTM and CDR2 ANQGSEA.

V and J are TRBV19 and TRBJ2-2; 12 nucleotides match TRBD2. The CDR3 is made up of 19 amino acids. The V segment lost 3 bases and the J segment 4 bases; nucleotides outside the gene matches: 12. Germline V CDR1 and CDR2: LNHDA, SQIVND (reference sequence). The CDR3 DNA sequence: TGTGCCAGTAGTATCCCTCTAGCGGGAGGGCCCTTGGGCACCGGGGAGCTGTTTTTT. Translating it yields CASSIPLAGGPLGTGELFF.

The chain couples TRBV29-1 to TRBJ2-7; TRBD1 matches at 10 bases. There are 13 residues in the CDR3. V shed 3 bases, J shed 6 bases, and the junction held 5 bases outside the gene matches. Germline lookup yields CDR1 SQVTM and CDR2 ANQGSEA. DNA for the CDR3: TGCAGCGTTGAGGGGGACAGGGGTGGCGAGCAGTACTTC. It is translated as CSVEGDRGGEQYF.

The gene calls are TRBV7-9 and TRBJ2-1; 8 positions agree with TRBD1. V lost 2 bases to trimming and J lost 7 bases; unmatched junction nucleotides: 10. The CDR3 totals 16 residues. CDR1 is SEHNR and CDR2 is FQNEAQ in the germline V gene (reference sequence). This CDR3 reads CASSLTSGTGGNEQFF. CDR3 DNA: TGTGCCAGCAGCTTAACCTCCGGGACAGGTGGGAATGAGCAGTTCTTC. The full variable domain, with the rest looked up from reference TRBV7-9 and TRBJ2-1, is DTGVSQNPRHKITKRGQNVTFRCDPISEHNRLYWYRQTLGQGPEFLTYFQNEAQLEKSRLLSDRFSAERPKGSFSTLEIQRTEQGDSAMYLCASSLTSGTGGNEQFFGPGTRLTVL.

V is TRBV10-3 and J is TRBJ2-7, with TRBD2 matching over 7 bases. With 7 bases clipped from V and 7 bases from J, the junction kept 19 bases outside the gene matches. The CDR3 runs 16 residues. CDR1 ENHRY and CDR2 SYGVKD come from the germline V gene. This chain's CDR3 is CAIKPGRTSELGEQYF. CDR3 DNA sequence: TGTGCCATCAAACCTGGCAGAACTAGCGAGCTGGGAGAGCAGTACTTC.

This rearrangement joins TRBV28 to TRBJ2-5; 7 nucleotides align to TRBD1. The CDR3 runs to 14 residues. In germline, CDR1 is MDHEN, CDR2 SYDVKM. The J segment lost 2 bases and the V segment lost 5 bases, leaving 5 bases of the junction unmatched. CDR3 DNA sequence: TGTGCCAGCAGTCCTCCAGGGGGTCAAGAGACCCAGTACTTC. This sequence encodes CASSPPGGQETQYF.

The chain employs TRBV11-2 and TRBJ1-2; no firm D call. Germline V lookup: CDR1 SGHAT, CDR2 FQNNGV. The V and J ends lost 3 bases and 4 bases respectively, with 9 bases between them. This CDR3 is 13 amino acids long. Here the CDR3 reads CASSLGATYGYTF. The CDR3 DNA follows: TGTGCCAGCAGCTTGGGCGCAACCTATGGCTACACCTTC.

This chain uses TRBV28 with TRBJ1-2, with D hard to call. Germline-derived CDR1 and CDR2 are MDHEN and SYDVKM. CDR3 length: 12 residues. The V end lost 3 bases, the J end lost 2 bases, and 4 bases lay between the germline ends. CDR3 nucleotides: TGTGCCAGCAGTTTTCAGAACTATGGCTACACCTTC. Residues: CASSFQNYGYTF.

A note on this clone: The junction does not match germline at one end; this may be a read error. The chain combines TRBV28 with TRBJ2-7; D gene unclear. The germline V gene has CDR1 MDHEN and CDR2 SYDVKM. There are 12 residues in the CDR3. The CDR3 sequence: CASSQLSSEQYF. CDR3 bases: TGTGCCAGCAGTCAACTATCCTCCGAGCAGTACTTC.

The V and J genes are TRBV5-1 and TRBJ2-7; TRBD2 matches at 10 bases. V lost 4 bases and J lost 1; bases outside the gene matches: 5. Germline V gene data show CDR1 as SGHRS and CDR2 as YFSETQ. This CDR3 has 15 amino acids. In nucleotides, the CDR3 is TGCGCCAGCAGCACCGGGACTAGCGATTCCTACGAGCAGTACTTC. Translated: CASSTGTSDSYEQYF.

J is TRBJ2-2 and V is TRBV7-8; 9 bases align to TRBD1. The CDR3 has 16 amino acids. Trimming cost V 5 bases and J 2 bases; bases outside gene matches: 6. CDR1 is SGHVS and CDR2 is FQNEAQ in the germline V gene. The CDR3: CASSDRDRENTGELFF. CDR3 coding DNA: TGTGCCAGCAGCGACCGGGACAGGGAAAACACCGGGGAGCTGTTTTTT.